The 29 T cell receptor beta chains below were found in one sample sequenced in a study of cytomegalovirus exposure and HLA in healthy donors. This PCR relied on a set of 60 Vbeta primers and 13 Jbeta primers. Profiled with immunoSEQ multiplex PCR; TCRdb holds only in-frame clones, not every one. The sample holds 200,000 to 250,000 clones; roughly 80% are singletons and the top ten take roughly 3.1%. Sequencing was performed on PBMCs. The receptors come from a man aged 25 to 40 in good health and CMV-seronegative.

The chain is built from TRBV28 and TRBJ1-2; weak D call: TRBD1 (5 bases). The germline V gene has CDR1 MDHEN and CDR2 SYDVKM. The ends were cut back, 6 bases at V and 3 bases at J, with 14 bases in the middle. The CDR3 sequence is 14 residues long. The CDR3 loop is CASREKDKDYGYTF. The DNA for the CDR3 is TGTGCCAGCAGGGAGAAGGACAAGGACTATGGCTACACCTTC.

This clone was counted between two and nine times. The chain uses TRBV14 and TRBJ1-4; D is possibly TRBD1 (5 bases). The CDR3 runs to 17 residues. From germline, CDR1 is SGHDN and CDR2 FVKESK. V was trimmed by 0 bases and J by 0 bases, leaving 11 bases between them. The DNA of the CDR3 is TGTGCCAGCAGCCAAGAAGGAGGGGCAGCAACTAATGAAAAACTGTTTTTT. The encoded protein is CASSQEGGAATNEKLFF.

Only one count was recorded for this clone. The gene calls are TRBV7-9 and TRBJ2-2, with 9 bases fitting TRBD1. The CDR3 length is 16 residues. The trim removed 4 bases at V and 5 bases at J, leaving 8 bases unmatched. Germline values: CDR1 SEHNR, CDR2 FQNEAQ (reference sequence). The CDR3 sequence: CASSSSGQGLTGELFF. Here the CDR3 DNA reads TGTGCCAGCAGCTCCTCGGGACAGGGTTTAACCGGGGAGCTGTTTTTT.

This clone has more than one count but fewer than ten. CDR3 region: CASSRDTLSSYEQYF. The CDR3 bases are TGTGCCAGCAGTCGTGACACCCTAAGCTCCTACGAGCAGTACTTC. The chain links TRBV6-6 to TRBJ2-7; D is ambiguous. Trimming cost V 5 bases and J 0 bases, with 14 bases left between them. The V gene's germline CDR1 is MNHNY and CDR2 SVGAGI (reference sequence). This CDR3 comprises 15 residues.

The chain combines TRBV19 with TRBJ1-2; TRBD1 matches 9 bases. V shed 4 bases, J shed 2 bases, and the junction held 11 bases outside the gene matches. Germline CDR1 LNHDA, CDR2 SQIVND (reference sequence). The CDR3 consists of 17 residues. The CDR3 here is CASSTGETGGRNYGYTF. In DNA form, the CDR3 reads TGTGCCAGTAGTACTGGAGAAACAGGGGGCCGCAACTATGGCTACACCTTC.

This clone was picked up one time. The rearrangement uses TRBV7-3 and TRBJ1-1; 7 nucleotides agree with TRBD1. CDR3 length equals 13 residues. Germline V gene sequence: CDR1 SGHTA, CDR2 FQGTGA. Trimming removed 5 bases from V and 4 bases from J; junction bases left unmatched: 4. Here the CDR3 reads CASSTDRFTEAFF. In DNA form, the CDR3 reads TGTGCCAGCAGCACGGACAGGTTCACTGAAGCTTTCTTT.

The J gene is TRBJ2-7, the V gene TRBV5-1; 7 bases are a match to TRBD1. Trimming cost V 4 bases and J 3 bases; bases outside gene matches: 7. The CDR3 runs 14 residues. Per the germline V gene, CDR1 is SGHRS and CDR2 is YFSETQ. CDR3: CASSLGDSFYEQYF. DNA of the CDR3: TGCGCCAGCAGCCTGGGGGACAGCTTCTACGAGCAGTACTTC.

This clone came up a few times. Here the CDR3 DNA reads TGTGCCAGCAGTTACGCAGGCAACTATGGCTACACCTTC. It codes for CASSYAGNYGYTF. The rearrangement joins TRBV6-5 to TRBJ1-2; the D is unclear. The CDR3 length is 13 residues. Germline V CDR1 and CDR2: MNHEY, SVGAGI. The ends were cut back, 2 bases at V and 2 bases at J, with 6 bases in the middle.

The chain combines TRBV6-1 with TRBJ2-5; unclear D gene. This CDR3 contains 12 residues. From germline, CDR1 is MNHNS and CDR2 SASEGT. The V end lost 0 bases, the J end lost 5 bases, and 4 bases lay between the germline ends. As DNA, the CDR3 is TGTGCCAGCAGTGAAGCGAGCGAGACCCAGTACTTC. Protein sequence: CASSEASETQYF.

The CDR3 nucleotides read TGTGCCAGCAGCTCGGGGGGGAACTATGGCTACACCTTC. It is translated as CASSSGGNYGYTF. The V gene is TRBV5-4, the J gene TRBJ1-2; D is possibly TRBD1 (5 bases). V lost 3 bases and J lost 2, with 8 bases in between. CDR1 and CDR2 (germline): SGHNT, YYREEE (reference sequence). The CDR3 length is 13 residues.

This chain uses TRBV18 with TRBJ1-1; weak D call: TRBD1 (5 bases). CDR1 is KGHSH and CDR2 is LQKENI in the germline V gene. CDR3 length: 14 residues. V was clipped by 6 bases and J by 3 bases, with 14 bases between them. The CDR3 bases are TGTGCCAGCTCTTTGGGGACGGGGGACACTGAAGCTTTCTTT. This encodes CASSLGTGDTEAFF.

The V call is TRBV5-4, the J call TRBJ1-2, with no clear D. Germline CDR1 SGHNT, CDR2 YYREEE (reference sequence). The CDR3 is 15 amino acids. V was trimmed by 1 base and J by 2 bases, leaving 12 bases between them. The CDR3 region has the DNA TGTGCCAGCAGCTTGTTCCCGGGATCCAACTATGGCTACACCTTC. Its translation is CASSLFPGSNYGYTF.

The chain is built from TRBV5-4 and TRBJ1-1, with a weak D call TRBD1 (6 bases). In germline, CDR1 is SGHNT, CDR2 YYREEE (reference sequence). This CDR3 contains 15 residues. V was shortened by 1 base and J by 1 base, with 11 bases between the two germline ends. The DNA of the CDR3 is TGTGCCAGCAGCTTGCGGACAGCGCCGAACACTGAAGCTTTCTTT. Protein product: CASSLRTAPNTEAFF. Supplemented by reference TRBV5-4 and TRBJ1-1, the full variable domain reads ETGVTQSPTHLIKTRGQQVTLRCSSQSGHNTVSWYQQALGQGPQFIFQYYREEENGRGNFPPRFSGLQFPNYSSELNVNALELDDSALYLCASSLRTAPNTEAFFGQGTRLTVV.

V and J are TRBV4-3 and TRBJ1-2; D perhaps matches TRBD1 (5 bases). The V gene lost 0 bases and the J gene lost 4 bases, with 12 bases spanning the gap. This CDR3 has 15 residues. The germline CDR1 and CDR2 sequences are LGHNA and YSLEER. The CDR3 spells CASSQDEGDSYGYTF. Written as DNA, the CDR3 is TGCGCCAGCAGCCAAGATGAAGGGGATTCCTATGGCTACACCTTC.

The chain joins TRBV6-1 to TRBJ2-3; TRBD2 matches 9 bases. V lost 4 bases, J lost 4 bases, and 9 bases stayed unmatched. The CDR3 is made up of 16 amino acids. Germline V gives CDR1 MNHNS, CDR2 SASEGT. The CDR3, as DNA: TGTGCCAGCAGTGGTCCGGCGGGAGGGGGCGCAGATACGCAGTATTTT. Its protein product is CASSGPAGGGADTQYF.

CDR3 loop: CASSQVFEGEQFF. The CDR3 region has the DNA TGTGCCAGCAGCCAAGTCTTTGAGGGTGAGCAGTTCTTC. This chain connects TRBV14 to TRBJ2-1, with a possible D match to TRBD2 (5 bases). Trimming removed 1 base from V and 9 bases from J, with 10 bases in between. The CDR3 spans 13 residues. CDR1 and CDR2 from the germline V gene are SGHDN and FVKESK. Using reference TRBV14 and TRBJ2-1 for the parts outside the CDR3, the full variable domain is EAGVTQFPSHSVIEKGQTVTLRCDPISGHDNLYWYRRVMGKEIKFLLHFVKESKQDESGMPNNRFLAERTGGTYSTLKVQPAELEDSGVYFCASSQVFEGEQFFGPGTRLTVL.

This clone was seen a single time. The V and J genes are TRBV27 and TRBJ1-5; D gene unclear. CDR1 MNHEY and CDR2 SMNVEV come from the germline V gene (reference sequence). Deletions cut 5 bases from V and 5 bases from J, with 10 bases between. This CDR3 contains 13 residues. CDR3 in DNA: TGTGCCAGCAGTGAGGGTGGACATCAGCCCCAGCATTTT. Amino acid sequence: CASSEGGHQPQHF.

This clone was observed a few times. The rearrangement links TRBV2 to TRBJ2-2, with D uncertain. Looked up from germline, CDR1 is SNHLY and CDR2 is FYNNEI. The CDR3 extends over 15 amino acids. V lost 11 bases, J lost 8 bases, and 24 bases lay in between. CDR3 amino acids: CAYTAGLGRPGELFF. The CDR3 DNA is TGTGCCTATACAGCCGGCCTGGGCCGTCCAGGGGAGCTGTTTTTT. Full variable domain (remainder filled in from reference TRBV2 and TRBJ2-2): EPEVTQTPSHQVTQMGQEVILRCVPISNHLYFYWYRQILGQKVEFLVSFYNNEISEKSEIFDDQFSVERPDGSNFTLKIRSTKLEDSAMYFCAYTAGLGRPGELFFGEGSRLTVL.

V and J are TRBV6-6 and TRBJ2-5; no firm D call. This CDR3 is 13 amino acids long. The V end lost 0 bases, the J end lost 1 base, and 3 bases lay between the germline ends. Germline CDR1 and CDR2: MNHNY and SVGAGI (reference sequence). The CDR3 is CASSYSAQETQYF. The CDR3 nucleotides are TGTGCCAGCAGTTACTCGGCCCAAGAGACCCAGTACTTC.

The CDR3 loop reads CASSIGLAGEQYF. The CDR3 DNA reads as TGTGCCAGCAGCATAGGACTAGCGGGAGAGCAGTACTTC. The V and J genes are TRBV6-5 and TRBJ2-7; TRBD2 agrees at 12 bases. The CDR3 has 13 residues. V shed 6 bases and J 7 bases; nucleotides not matched to a gene: 4. Germline assignment: CDR1 MNHEY and CDR2 SVGAGI.

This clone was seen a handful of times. CDR3 coding DNA: TGTGCCAGCAGCCCGATCCCGGGGATTGAAAAACTGTTTTTT. This codes for CASSPIPGIEKLFF. V usage is TRBV28 and J usage is TRBJ1-4, with D unresolved. The CDR3 sequence is 14 residues long. Per the germline V gene, CDR1 is MDHEN and CDR2 is SYDVKM. Trimming shortened V by 6 bases and J by 7 bases, and 15 bases separated the two germline ends.

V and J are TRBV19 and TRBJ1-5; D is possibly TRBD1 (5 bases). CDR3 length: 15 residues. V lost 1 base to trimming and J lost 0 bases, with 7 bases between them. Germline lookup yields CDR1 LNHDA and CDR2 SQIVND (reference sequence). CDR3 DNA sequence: TGTGCCAGTAGTATAGCGGGGGATAGCAATCAGCCCCAGCATTTT. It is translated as CASSIAGDSNQPQHF. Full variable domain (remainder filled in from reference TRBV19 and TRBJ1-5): DGGITQSPKYLFRKEGQNVTLSCEQNLNHDAMYWYRQDPGQGLRLIYYSQIVNDFQKGDIAEGYSVSREKKESFPLTVTSAQKNPTAFYLCASSIAGDSNQPQHFGDGTRLSIL.

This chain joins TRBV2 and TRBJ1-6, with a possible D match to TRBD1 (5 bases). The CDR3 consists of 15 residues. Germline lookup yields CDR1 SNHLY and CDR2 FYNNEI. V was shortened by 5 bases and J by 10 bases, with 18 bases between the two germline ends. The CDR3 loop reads CASSRETGGTSPLHF. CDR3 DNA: TGTGCCAGCAGTCGCGAAACGGGGGGGACCTCACCCCTCCACTTT.

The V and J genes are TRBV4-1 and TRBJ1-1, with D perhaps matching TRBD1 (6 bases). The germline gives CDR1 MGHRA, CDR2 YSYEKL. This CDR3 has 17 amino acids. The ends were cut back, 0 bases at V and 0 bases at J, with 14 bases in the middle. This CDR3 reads CASSQDLAGAMNTEAFF. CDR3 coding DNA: TGCGCCAGCAGCCAAGACTTGGCAGGGGCGATGAACACTGAAGCTTTCTTT.

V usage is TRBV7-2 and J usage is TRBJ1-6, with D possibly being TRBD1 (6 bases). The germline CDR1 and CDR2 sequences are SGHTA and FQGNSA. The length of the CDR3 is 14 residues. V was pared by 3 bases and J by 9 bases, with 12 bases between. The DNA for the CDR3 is TGTGCCAGCAGCTTGCAGGGGTTCACTTCACCCCTCCACTTT. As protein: CASSLQGFTSPLHF.

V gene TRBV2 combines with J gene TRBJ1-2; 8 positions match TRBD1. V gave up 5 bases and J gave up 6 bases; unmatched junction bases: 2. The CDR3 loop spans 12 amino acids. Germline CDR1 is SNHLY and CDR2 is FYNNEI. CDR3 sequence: CASSKTGDGYTF. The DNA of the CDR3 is TGTGCCAGCAGTAAGACAGGGGATGGCTACACCTTC.

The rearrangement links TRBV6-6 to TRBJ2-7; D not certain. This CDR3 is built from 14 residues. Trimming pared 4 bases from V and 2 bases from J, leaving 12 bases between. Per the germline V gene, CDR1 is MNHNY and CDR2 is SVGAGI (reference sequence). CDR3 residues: CASSFLYRAYEQYF. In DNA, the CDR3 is TGTGCCAGCAGTTTCCTTTACAGAGCCTACGAGCAGTACTTC.

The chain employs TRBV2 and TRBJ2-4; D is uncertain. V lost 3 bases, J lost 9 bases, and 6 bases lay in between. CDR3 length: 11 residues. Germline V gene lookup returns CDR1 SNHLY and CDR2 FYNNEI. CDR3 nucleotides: TGTGCCAGCAGTGAGGGCTCCATTCAGTACTTC. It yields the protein CASSEGSIQYF.

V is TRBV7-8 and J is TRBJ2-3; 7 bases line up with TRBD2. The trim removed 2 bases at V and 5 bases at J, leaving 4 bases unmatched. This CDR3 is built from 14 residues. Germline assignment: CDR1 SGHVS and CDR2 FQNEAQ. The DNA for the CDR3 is TGTGCCAGCAGCTTACTAGCGGCTTTAGATACGCAGTATTTT. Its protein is CASSLLAALDTQYF. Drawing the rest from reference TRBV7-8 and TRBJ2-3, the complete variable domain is GAGVSQSPRYKVAKRGQDVALRCDPISGHVSLFWYQQALGQGPEFLTYFQNEAQLDKSGLPSDRFFAERPEGSVSTLKIQRTQQEDSAVYLCASSLLAALDTQYFGPGTRLTVL.